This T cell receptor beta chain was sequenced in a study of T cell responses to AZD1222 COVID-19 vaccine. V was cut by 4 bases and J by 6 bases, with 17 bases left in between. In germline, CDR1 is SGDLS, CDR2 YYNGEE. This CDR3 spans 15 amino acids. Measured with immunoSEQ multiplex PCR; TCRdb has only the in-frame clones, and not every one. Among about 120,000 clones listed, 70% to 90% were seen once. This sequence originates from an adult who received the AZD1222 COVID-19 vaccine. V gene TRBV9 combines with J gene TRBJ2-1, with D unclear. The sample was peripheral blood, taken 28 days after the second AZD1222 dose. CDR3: CASSLSRLPTNEQFF. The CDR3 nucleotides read TGTGCCAGCAGCCTAAGTCGGTTGCCCACCAATGAGCAGTTCTTC.